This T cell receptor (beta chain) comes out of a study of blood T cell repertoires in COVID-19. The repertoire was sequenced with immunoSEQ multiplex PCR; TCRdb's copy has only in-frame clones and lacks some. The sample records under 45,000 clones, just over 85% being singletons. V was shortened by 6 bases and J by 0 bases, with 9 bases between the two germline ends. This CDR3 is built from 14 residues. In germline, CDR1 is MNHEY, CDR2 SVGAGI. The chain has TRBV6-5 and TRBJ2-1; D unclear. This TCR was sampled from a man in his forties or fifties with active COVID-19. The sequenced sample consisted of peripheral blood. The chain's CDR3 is CASSDLSSYNEQFF. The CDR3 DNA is TGTGCCAGCAGCGATCTTAGCTCCTACAATGAGCAGTTCTTC.